The clone carrying this T cell receptor beta chain was detected only a few times. Its antigen is undetermined. The sample is drawn from a study of shared clonotypes between healthy human individuals. Study-level results: Researchers sampled blood only, noting tissue repertoires likely differ.

The CDR3 consists of 14 residues. The V end lost 4 bases, the J end lost 4 bases, and 15 bases lay between the germline ends. Germline CDR1 is SGHNT and CDR2 is YYREEE (reference sequence). The assay used deep level. It was across several immunoSEQ plates that each subset's genomic DNA was evenly split. Clones were sequenced by immunoSEQ multiplex PCR, and TCRdb holds only the in-frame ones, with some missing. The table records approximately 1.1 million clones, approximately 80% of them present only once. The receptor's source is a man aged 18 to 30 in good health. Some clones in this sample may be carry-over from other donors' samples. The chain joins TRBV5-4 to TRBJ2-7; D possibly uses TRBD1 or TRBD2 (5 bases each). The sequencing sample was made of memory CD4+ T cells from PBMCs. Sample subset: CD45RA-negative fraction. CDR3 sequence (DNA): TGTGCCAGCAGCCCCCCGGGGCCCCAATACGAGCAGTACTTC. This sequence encodes CASSPPGPQYEQYF.